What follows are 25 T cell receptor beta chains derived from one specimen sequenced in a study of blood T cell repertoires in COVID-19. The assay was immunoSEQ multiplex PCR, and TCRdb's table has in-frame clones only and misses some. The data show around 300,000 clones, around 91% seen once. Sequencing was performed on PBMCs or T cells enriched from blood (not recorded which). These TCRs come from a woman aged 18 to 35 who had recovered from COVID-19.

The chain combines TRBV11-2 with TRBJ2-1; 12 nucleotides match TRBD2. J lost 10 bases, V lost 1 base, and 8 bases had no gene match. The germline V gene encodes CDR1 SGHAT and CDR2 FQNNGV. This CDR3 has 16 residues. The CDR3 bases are TGTGCCAGCAGCTTAGCCCTAGCGGGGGGGATAAGGGAGCAGTTCTTC. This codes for CASSLALAGGIREQFF.

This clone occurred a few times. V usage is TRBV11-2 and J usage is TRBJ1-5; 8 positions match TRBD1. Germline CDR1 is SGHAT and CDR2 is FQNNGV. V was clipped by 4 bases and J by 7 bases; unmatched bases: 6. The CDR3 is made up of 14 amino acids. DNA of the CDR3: TGTGCCAGCAGCTCCGGGACAGGAGGGCAGCCCCAGCATTTT. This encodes CASSSGTGGQPQHF.

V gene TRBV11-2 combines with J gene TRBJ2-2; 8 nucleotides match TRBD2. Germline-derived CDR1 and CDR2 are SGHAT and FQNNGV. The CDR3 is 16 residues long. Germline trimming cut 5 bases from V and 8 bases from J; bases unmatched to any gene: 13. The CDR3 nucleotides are TGTGCCAGCAGCCTCACGGGGGGGCTCTCTCCGGGGGAGCTGTTTTTT. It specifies CASSLTGGLSPGELFF. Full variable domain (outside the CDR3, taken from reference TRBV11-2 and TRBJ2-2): EAGVAQSPRYKIIEKRQSVAFWCNPISGHATLYWYQQILGQGPKLLIQFQNNGVVDDSQLPKDRFSAERLKGVDSTLKIQPAKLEDSAVYLCASSLTGGLSPGELFFGEGSRLTVL.

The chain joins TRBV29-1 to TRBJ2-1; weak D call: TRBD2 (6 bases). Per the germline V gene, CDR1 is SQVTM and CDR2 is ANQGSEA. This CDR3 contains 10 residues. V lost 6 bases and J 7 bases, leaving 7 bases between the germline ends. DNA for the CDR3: TGCAGCGTCGGAGGGAATGAGCAGTTCTTC. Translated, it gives CSVGGNEQFF.

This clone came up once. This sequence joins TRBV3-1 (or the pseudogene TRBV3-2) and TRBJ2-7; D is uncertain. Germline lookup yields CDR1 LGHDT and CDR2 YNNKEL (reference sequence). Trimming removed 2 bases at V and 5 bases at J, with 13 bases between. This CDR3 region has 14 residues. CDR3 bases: TGTGCCAGCAGCCAAAGATACGAGATCCACGAGCAGTACTTC. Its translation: CASSQRYEIHEQYF.

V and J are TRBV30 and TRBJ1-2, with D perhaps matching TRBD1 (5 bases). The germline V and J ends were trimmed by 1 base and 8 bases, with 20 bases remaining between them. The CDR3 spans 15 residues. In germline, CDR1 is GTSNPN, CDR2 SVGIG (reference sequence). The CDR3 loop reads CAWSASLLGAKGYTF. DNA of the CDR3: TGTGCCTGGAGTGCATCCCTGTTAGGGGCGAAGGGCTACACCTTC.

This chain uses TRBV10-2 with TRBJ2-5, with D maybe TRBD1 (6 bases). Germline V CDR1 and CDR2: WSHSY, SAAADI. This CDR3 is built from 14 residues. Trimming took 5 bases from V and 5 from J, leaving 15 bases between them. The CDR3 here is CASSLQGKWETQYF. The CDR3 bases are TGCGCCAGCAGTCTACAGGGAAAGTGGGAGACCCAGTACTTC.

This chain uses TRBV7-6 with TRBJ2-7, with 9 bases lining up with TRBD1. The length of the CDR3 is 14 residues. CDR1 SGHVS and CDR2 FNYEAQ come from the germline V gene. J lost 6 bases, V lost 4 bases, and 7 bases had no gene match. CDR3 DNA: TGTGCCAGCAGCTCCGCCGGGACAGGGCGCGAGCAGTACTTC. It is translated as CASSSAGTGREQYF.

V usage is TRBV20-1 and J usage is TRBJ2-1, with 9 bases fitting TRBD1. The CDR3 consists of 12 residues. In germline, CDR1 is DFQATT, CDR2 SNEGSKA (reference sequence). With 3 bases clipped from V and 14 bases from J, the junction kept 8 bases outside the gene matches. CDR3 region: CSASFSGTGKFF. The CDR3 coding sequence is TGCAGTGCTAGTTTTTCCGGGACAGGGAAGTTCTTC.

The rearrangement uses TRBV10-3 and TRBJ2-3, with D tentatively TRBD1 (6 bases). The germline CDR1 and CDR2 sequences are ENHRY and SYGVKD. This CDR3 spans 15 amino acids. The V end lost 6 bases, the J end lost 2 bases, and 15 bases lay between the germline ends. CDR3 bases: TGTGCCATCAGAGACCGGGACACTAACACAGATACGCAGTATTTT. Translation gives CAIRDRDTNTDTQYF.

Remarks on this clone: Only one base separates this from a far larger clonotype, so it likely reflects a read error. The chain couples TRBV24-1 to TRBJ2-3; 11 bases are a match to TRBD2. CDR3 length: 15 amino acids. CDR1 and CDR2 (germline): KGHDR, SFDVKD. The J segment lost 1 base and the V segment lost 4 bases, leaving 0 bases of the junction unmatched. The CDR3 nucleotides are TGTGCCACCAGTGAACTAGCGGGGGGCACAGATACGCAGTATTTT. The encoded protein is CATSELAGGTDTQYF.

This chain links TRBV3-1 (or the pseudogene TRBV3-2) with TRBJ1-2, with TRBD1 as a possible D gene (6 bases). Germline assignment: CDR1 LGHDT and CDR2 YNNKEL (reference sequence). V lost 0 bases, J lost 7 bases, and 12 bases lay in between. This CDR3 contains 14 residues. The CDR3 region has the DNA TGTGCCAGCAGCCAAGATAAGGGGGGGTTTGGCTACACCTTC. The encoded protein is CASSQDKGGFGYTF.

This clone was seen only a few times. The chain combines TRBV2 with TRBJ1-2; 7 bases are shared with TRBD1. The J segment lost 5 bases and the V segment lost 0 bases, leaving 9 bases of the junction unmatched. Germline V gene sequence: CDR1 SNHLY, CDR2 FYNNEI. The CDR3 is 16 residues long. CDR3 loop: CASSEAGRGSGYGYTF. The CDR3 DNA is TGTGCCAGCAGTGAAGCCGGCAGGGGGAGCGGTTATGGCTACACCTTC.

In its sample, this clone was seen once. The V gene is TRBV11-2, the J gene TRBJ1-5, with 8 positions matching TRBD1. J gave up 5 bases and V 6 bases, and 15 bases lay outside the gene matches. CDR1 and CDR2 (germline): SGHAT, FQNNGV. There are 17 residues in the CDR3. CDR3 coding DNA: TGTGCCAGCAGGCGGTTCGGAGGACAGGGCTCACATCAGCCCCAGCATTTT. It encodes CASRRFGGQGSHQPQHF.

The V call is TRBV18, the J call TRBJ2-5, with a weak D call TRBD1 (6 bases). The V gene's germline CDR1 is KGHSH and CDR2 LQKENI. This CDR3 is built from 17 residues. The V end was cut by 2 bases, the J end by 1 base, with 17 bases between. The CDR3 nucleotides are TGTGCCAGCTCACCAATCAACAGGGCGGGCTTCCAAGAGACCCAGTACTTC. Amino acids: CASSPINRAGFQETQYF.

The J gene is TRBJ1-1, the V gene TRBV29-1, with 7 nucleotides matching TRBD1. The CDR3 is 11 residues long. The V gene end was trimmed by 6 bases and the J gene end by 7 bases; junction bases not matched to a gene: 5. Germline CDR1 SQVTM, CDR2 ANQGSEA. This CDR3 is CSVVHRGEAFF. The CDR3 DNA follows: TGCAGCGTGGTGCACAGGGGTGAAGCTTTCTTT.

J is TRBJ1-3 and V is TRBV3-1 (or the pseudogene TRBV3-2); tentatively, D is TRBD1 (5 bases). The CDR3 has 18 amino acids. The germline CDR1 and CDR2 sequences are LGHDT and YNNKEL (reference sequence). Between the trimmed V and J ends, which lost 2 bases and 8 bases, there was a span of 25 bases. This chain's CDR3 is CASSQWVGGTKTGDTIYF. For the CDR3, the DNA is TGTGCCAGCAGCCAATGGGTCGGAGGGACTAAGACGGGAGACACCATATATTTT.

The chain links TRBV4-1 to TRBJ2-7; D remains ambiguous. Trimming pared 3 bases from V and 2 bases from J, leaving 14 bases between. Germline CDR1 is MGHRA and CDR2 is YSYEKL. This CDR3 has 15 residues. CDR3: CASSHPPTRPYEQYF. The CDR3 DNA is TGCGCCAGCAGCCACCCACCGACTCGTCCCTACGAGCAGTACTTC.

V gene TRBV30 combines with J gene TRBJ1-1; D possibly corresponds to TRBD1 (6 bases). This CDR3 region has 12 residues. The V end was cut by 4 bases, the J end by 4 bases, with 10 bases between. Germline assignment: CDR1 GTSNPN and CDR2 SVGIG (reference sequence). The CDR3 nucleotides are TGTGCCTGGACAGGGGCCACCACTGAAGCTTTCTTT. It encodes CAWTGATTEAFF.

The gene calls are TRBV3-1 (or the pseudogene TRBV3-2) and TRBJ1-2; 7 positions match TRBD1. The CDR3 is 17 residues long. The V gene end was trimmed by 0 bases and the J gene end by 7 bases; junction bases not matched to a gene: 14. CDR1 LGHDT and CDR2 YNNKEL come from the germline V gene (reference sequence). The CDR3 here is CASSQDITGRGKSGYTF. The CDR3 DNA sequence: TGTGCCAGCAGCCAAGATATAACGGGCAGGGGGAAATCTGGCTACACCTTC.

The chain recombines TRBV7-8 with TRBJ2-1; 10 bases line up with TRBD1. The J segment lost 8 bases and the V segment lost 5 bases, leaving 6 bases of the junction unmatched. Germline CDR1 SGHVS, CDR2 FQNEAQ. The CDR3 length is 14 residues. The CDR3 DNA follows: TGTGCCAGCAGCCCAGGACAGGGGGACGATGAGCAGTTCTTC. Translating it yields CASSPGQGDDEQFF.

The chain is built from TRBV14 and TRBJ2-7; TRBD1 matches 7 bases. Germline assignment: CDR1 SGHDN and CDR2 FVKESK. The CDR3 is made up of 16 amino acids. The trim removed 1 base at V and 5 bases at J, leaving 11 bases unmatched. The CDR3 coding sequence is TGTGCCAGCAGCCAAGGCAGACAGGGATCGGCCCACGAGCAGTACTTC. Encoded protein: CASSQGRQGSAHEQYF.

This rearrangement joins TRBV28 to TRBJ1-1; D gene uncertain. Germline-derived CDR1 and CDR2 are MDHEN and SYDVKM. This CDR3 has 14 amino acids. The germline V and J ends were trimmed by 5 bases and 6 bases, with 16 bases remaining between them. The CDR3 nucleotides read TGTGCCAGCAGTCTACTGAGAAGTTCCCCTGAAGCTTTCTTT. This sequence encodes CASSLLRSSPEAFF.

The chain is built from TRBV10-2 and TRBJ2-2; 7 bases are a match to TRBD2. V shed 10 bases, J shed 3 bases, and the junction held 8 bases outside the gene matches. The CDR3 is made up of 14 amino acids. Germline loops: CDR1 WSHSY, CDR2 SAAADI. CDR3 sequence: CATNWDYDTGELFF. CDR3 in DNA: TGCGCCACCAATTGGGACTACGACACCGGGGAGCTGTTTTTT.

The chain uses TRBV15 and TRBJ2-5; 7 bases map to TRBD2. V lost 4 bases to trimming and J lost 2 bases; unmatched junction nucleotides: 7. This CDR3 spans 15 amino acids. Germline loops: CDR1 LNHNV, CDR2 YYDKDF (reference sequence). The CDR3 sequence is CATSNGAGLQETQYF. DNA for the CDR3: TGTGCCACCAGCAACGGAGCGGGGTTACAAGAGACCCAGTACTTC.